This T cell receptor (beta chain) was recorded in a study of memory CD4+ T cells and cytomegalovirus serostatus. Looking at the study overall: Healthy Belgian adult donors included nine or ten CMV-positive and approximately 25 CMV-negative people. Points from the study as a whole: A US-trained random forest predicted CMV serostatus with median AUC around 0.93.

Assay: immunoSEQ multiplex PCR; the TCRdb copy retains only in-frame clones and omits some. The repertoire has over 65,000 clones, more than 75% of them found once; the top ten carry approximately 4.5%. The sort gate was single viable CD3+CD4+CD8-CD45RO+ cells for memory CD4+ T cells. CD4+ T cells were isolated by positive magnetic selection. As concerns this clone: Its antigen is unidentified.

Germline lookup yields CDR1 PRHDT and CDR2 FYEKMQ (reference sequence). V was pared by 3 bases and J by 0 bases, with 15 bases between. The CDR3 contains 17 residues. The chain links TRBV13 to TRBJ2-4; no firm D call. This TCR derives from an adult in good health and CMV-seropositive. The specimen was memory CD4+ T cells from blood. The CDR3 reads CASSFYSQILAKNIQYF. The DNA for the CDR3 is TGTGCCAGCAGCTTTTATTCTCAGATTCTAGCCAAAAACATTCAGTACTTC.